The sequence of this T cell receptor (beta chain) was determined in a study of shared clonotypes between healthy human individuals. This clone appeared a few times. CDR3 length: 14 amino acids. V was cut by 2 bases and J by 5 bases, with 12 bases left in between. The germline CDR1 and CDR2 sequences are SGHAT and FQNNGV. Some clones are missing from TCRdb's copy, which holds only in-frame ones; the method was immunoSEQ multiplex PCR. The sample yields about 680,000 clones, about three quarters seen once. The receptor comes from a woman aged 25 to 39 in good health. V gene TRBV11-2 combines with J gene TRBJ1-1; D is undetermined. Material for sequencing was memory CD4+ T cells sorted from blood. Subset given: CD45RA-negative fraction. The CDR3 loop reads CASSLFRAGTEAFF. The CDR3 nucleotides are TGTGCCAGCAGCTTATTCCGGGCGGGGACTGAAGCTTTCTTT.